These T cell receptor beta chains were read from a single sample in a study of blood T cell repertoires in COVID-19. Clones were read by immunoSEQ multiplex PCR, and TCRdb kept only the in-frame ones, dropping some. The profile shows about 120,000 clones, around 89% of them singletons. The sequenced sample was peripheral blood. The receptors derive from a human donor with acute or convalescent COVID-19. The donor label of this sample is uncertain. Both conserved end residues are trimmed from each CDR3. The order of the fields is clone size, D gene, V gene, CDR3 protein. The D gene is left open where the match is weak. A clone size is listed for some rows: how often the clone was seen (once, few, many), or a class if it is expanded.

- | - | TRBV2 | ATSGGYGYT
once | - | TRBV19 | ASSNTRETQY
- | TRBD2 | TRBV12-5 | ASGLVLGLAGYNEQF
- | TRBD1 | TRBV19 | ASSINFDRGETQY
once | TRBD1 | TRBV28 | ASSLATGRSTGELF
- | TRBD1 | TRBV19 | ASSPGTGDNEQF
- | - | TRBV18 | ASSPGDPPVYGYT
- | - | TRBV28 | ASSLGLGGPAYEQY
- | - | TRBV18 | ASSPALDTIY
- | TRBD1 | TRBV6-5 | AINRGDPANSPLH
- | - | TRBV28 | ASSLSLNTEAF
- | - | TRBV27 | ASSFSQGLGEQF
few | - | TRBV7-9 | ASSLQDIYNEQF
- | TRBD1 | TRBV7-2 | ASSLTRQGKNTEAF
- | TRBD1 | TRBV7-9 | ASSLVGTGESAQH
- | - | TRBV6-1 | ASRAQETQY
once | TRBD2 | TRBV5-1 | ASSPEGLAGSNEQF
- | TRBD2 | TRBV27 | ASSLITSGGGEQY
- | - | TRBV7-2 | ASSYTGWGTEAF
- | TRBD1 | TRBV6-5 | ASSYSRTGVTEAF
once | - | TRBV4-3 | ASSRLASGIYEQY
- | TRBD1 | TRBV4-3 | ASSLTPRTGPYGYT
- | - | TRBV30 | AWSVQFLGGYT
- | - | TRBV18 | ASSPPHPGENVGYT
few | TRBD1 | TRBV6-5 | ASSRDSLTDTQY
- | - | TRBV7-9 | ASSDPGAGGNTIY
few | - | TRBV5-5 | ASRDRSSGNTIY